This TCR beta chain was sequenced in a study of blood T cell repertoires in COVID-19. Assay: immunoSEQ multiplex PCR; the TCRdb copy retains only in-frame clones and omits some. The data hold 150,000 to 200,000 clones, with about 83% observed a single time. The CDR3 runs 15 residues. The ends were cut back, 0 bases at V and 1 base at J, with 9 bases in the middle. Per the germline V gene, CDR1 is SQVTM and CDR2 is ANQGSEA. The chain carries TRBV29-1 and TRBJ2-2; D not resolved. This receptor was identified in a man aged 55-75 years with acute or convalescent COVID-19. The material sequenced was peripheral blood. The CDR3 loop reads CSVEDRNGNTGELFF. CDR3 in DNA: TGCAGCGTTGAAGATCGAAACGGGAACACCGGGGAGCTGTTTTTT.